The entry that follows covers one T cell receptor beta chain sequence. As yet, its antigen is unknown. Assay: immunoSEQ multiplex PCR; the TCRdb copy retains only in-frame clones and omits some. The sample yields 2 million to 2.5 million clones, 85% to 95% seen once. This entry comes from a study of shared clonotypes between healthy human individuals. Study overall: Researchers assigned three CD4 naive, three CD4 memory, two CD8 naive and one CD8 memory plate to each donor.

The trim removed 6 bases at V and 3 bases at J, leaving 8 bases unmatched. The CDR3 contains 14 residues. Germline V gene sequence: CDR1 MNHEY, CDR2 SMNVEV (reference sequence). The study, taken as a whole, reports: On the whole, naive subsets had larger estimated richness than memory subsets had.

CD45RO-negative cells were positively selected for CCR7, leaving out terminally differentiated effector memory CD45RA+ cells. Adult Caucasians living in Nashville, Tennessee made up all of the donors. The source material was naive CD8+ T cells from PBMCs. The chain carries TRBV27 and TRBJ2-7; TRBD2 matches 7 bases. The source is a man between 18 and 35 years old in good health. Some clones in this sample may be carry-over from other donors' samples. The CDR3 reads CASRPGLRGYEQYF. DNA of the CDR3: TGTGCCAGCAGACCGGGACTAAGGGGCTACGAGCAGTACTTC.